The sequence of this T cell receptor beta chain was determined in a study of neoadjuvant anti-PD-1 for oral cavity cancer. Blood libraries mostly used around 0.45 ug genomic DNA, six replicates each. The protocol was immunoSEQ multiplex PCR, while the TCRdb copy is restricted to in-frame clones and leaves out a portion. The sample includes approximately 17,000 clones, 55% to 80% of them seen just once. Germline lookup yields CDR1 GTSNPN and CDR2 SVGIG (reference sequence). This CDR3 is 10 amino acids long. Trimming shortened V by 6 bases and J by 7 bases, and 9 bases separated the two germline ends. The rearrangement links TRBV30 to TRBJ1-2; no reliable D call. This TCR was sampled from a person aged 35-79 years with oral cavity squamous cell carcinoma. The specimen was PBMCs, collected before nivolumab (anti-PD-1) treatment. The CDR3 nucleotides read TGTGCCTGTAATTTTGGTGGCTACACCTTC. Translated, it gives CACNFGGYTF.